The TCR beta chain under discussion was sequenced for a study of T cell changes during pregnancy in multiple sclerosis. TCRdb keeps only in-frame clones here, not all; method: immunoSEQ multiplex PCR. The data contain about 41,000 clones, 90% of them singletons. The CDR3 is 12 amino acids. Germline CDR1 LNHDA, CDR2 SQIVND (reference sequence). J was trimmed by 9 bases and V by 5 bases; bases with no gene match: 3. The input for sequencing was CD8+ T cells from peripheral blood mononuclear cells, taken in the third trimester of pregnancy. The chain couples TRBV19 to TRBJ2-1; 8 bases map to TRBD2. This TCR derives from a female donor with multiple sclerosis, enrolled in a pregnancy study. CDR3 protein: CASSRLASEQFF. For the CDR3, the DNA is TGTGCCAGTAGTCGACTAGCGAGTGAGCAGTTCTTC.